This T cell receptor (beta chain) was retrieved from a study of cytomegalovirus exposure and HLA in healthy donors. Primers included in the PCR were 60 Vbeta and 13 Jbeta primers. The table came from immunoSEQ multiplex PCR; TCRdb's copy has only in-frame clones and leaves some out. The sample contains 150,000 or so clones, 80% of which appear only once. The sample was PBMCs. This sequence originates from a male donor in good health and CMV-seropositive.

The CDR3 here is CASSFIQGGQVVTYEQYF. The CDR3 region has the DNA TGTGCCAGCAGCTTCATCCAGGGGGGACAGGTCGTAACCTACGAGCAGTACTTC. This sequence joins TRBV11-2 and TRBJ2-7; 8 positions match TRBD1. CDR1 SGHAT and CDR2 FQNNGV come from the germline V gene. The CDR3 sequence is 18 residues long. V dropped 3 bases and J dropped 2; count of bases not matched to a gene: 15.